This T cell receptor (beta chain) was identified during a study of T cells in Graves' hyperthyroidism and ophthalmopathy. Amplification yielded TCR beta CDR3 regions, with RNA transcripts as the source. A first-round RT-PCR of the TCR CDR3 used the HTBI primer set. TCRdb reprocessed the multiplex PCR reads via MiXCR and lists one record per CDR3 protein. This repertoire shows about 400,000 distinct CDR3 sequences, 14% to 15% found once; its top ten account for around a third. Trimming took off 2 bases at V and 6 bases at J, with 8 bases between the two ends. CDR1 is MDHEN and CDR2 is SYDVKM in the germline V gene. CDR3 length equals 13 residues. This clonotype showed up many times.

The sequencing sample was made of blood. This rearrangement joins TRBV28 to TRBJ2-1; no reliable D call. The TCR originated in a woman in her twenties or thirties with Graves' hyperthyroidism. This chain's CDR3 is CASSLGPTNEQFF. CDR3 nucleotides: TGTGCCAGCAGTTTAGGTCCGACCAATGAGCAGTTCTTC.